The 10 T cell receptor beta chains presented below share a single source sample, sequenced in a study of T cell repertoires in cytomegalovirus infection. TCRdb re-called the reads with MiXCR, one entry per CDR3 protein. The sample consists of hundreds of thousands of distinct CDR3 sequences, under 35% of them appearing once. No antigen is known for these receptors. Sequenced material: cultured PBMCs, taken from culture after CMV antigen stimulation. The receptors were gathered from a human donor in good health (CMV status not recorded). Some clones in this sample may be carry-over from other donors' samples.

This clonotype was detected only a few times. The chain uses TRBV28 and TRBJ1-6, with a possible D match to TRBD1 (5 bases). Germline loops: CDR1 MDHEN, CDR2 SYDVKM. This CDR3 has 15 amino acids. V was trimmed by 5 bases and J by 10 bases, leaving 18 bases between them. CDR3 nucleotide sequence: TGTGCCAGCAGTGACTGGGGACGGACTGACTCACCCCTCCACTTT. This codes for CASSDWGRTDSPLHF.

The chain links TRBV6-1 to TRBJ1-2; D remains unclear. Germline-derived CDR1 and CDR2 are MNHNS and SASEGT. The CDR3 has 17 amino acids. Between the trimmed V and J ends, which lost 7 bases and 4 bases, there was a span of 25 bases. CDR3 sequence reads: CASTKEGTRRPIYGYTF. The DNA of the CDR3 is TGTGCCAGCACCAAGGAGGGTACCAGGAGACCTATCTATGGCTACACCTTC.

The chain combines TRBV5-3 with TRBJ1-2; a possible D gene is TRBD1 (6 bases). TRBV5-3 is identified as an open reading frame with a role that is uncertain. The CDR3 loop spans 14 amino acids. Trimming stripped 8 bases from V and 4 bases from J, with 18 bases between. The CDR3 here is CASRSSGAAYGYTF. The DNA for the CDR3 is TGTGCCAGCAGATCCTCAGGGGCCGCCTATGGCTACACCTTC.

The J gene is TRBJ2-7, the V gene TRBV29-1, with TRBD2 matching over 10 bases. CDR1 is SQVTM, CDR2 ANQGSEA, per germline. With 7 bases clipped from V and 5 bases from J, the junction kept 17 bases outside the gene matches. CDR3 length: 16 amino acids. This CDR3 is CSARGGSGRNGNEQYF. CDR3 in DNA: TGCAGCGCTAGAGGTGGTAGCGGGAGGAACGGCAACGAGCAGTACTTC.

J is TRBJ2-1 and V is TRBV5-4; a possible D gene is TRBD1 (5 bases). From germline, CDR1 is SGHNT and CDR2 YYREEE (reference sequence). The germline V and J ends were trimmed by 4 bases and 7 bases, with 21 bases remaining between them. The CDR3 contains 16 residues. The CDR3 nucleotides are TGTGCCAGCAGCGAACCTCAGGGTGCGCATTCGAATGAGCAGTTCTTC. Protein: CASSEPQGAHSNEQFF.

The rearrangement links TRBV6-1 to TRBJ1-1; D gene uncertain. The V gene lost 5 bases and the J gene lost 9 bases, with 16 bases spanning the gap. The germline V gene has CDR1 MNHNS and CDR2 SASEGT. The CDR3 has 13 amino acids. The CDR3 nucleotides are TGTGCCAGCAGTATTCCGGGAGAGAGAAAAGCTTTCTTT. Translation gives CASSIPGERKAFF.

This sequence joins TRBV19 and TRBJ1-5; D remains ambiguous. The germline gives CDR1 LNHDA, CDR2 SQIVND (reference sequence). Trimming removed 4 bases at V and 0 bases at J, with 10 bases between. This CDR3 spans 15 amino acids. CDR3 sequence (DNA): TGTGCCAGTAGTAGGACCTTATATAGCAATCAGCCCCAGCATTTT. It translates to CASSRTLYSNQPQHF.

The chain combines TRBV7-9 with TRBJ2-3; no clear D gene. V shed 5 bases and J shed 6 bases, with 6 bases lying between them. There are 11 residues in the CDR3. Germline V gives CDR1 SEHNR, CDR2 FQNEAQ (reference sequence). Here the CDR3 DNA reads TGTGCCAGCAGCATGAGGGATACGCAGTATTTT. Protein: CASSMRDTQYF.

This rearrangement joins TRBV7-3 to TRBJ2-1; TRBD2 aligns across 8 bases. With V trimmed by 5 bases and J by 1 base, 4 bases remained unmatched. This CDR3 has 15 residues. Germline V gene lookup returns CDR1 SGHTA and CDR2 FQGTGA. CDR3 region: CASSPQRESYNEQFF. The CDR3 bases are TGTGCCAGCAGCCCTCAGCGGGAGTCCTACAATGAGCAGTTCTTC.

The J gene is TRBJ2-5, the V gene TRBV24-1; D uncertain. The CDR3 spans 13 residues. The V gene lost 5 bases and the J gene lost 0 bases, with 6 bases spanning the gap. The V gene's germline CDR1 is KGHDR and CDR2 SFDVKD. In nucleotides, the CDR3 is TGTGCCACCAGTGCGAGAGACCAAGAGACCCAGTACTTC. Protein product: CATSARDQETQYF.